The subject of this entry is one T cell receptor (beta chain). Its antigen remains unknown. This entry belongs to a study of long-term antiretroviral therapy in people with HIV. Runs used v3.0 of the immunoSEQ assay and were done at survey level. This table comes from immunoSEQ multiplex PCR, and its TCRdb copy is limited to in-frame clones, with some not included. The sample yields under 20,000 clones, approximately 80% seen once. General study results and limits: ART was followed by higher diversity that remained below transplant donor controls. HIV repertoires covered narrower CDR3 length ranges than controls did.

Germline assignment: CDR1 SNHLY and CDR2 FYNNEI. V lost 6 bases to trimming and J lost 7 bases; unmatched junction nucleotides: 12. The CDR3 is 16 residues long. The TCR comes from a woman in her forties or fifties with HIV. The source was unsorted PBMCs, collected 0.3 years after starting antiretroviral therapy. The V and J genes are TRBV2 and TRBJ2-4; TRBD2 matches at 10 bases. This chain's CDR3 is CASSQQGAGGPNIQYF. The CDR3 bases are TGTGCCAGCAGCCAACAAGGAGCGGGGGGGCCTAACATTCAGTACTTC.